This is a list of T cell receptor beta chains from one sample in a study of blood T cell repertoires in COVID-19. The table came from immunoSEQ multiplex PCR; TCRdb's copy has only in-frame clones and leaves some out. The sample consists of nearly 35,000 clones, more than 75% of them appearing once. Specimen: peripheral blood. Receptor source: a woman in her sixties or seventies with acute or convalescent COVID-19. Both conserved end residues are part of each CDR3.

>TRBV14
CASSQAFGVAGGSVNIQYF
>TRBV5-1
CASSLGGTGIKETQYF
>TRBV18
CASSGTAYGEKLFF
>TRBV5-4
CASSSPGQGGTEAFF
>TRBV3-1/TRBV3-2
CASSLLGGAGGETQYF
>TRBV3-1/TRBV3-2
CASTFGQGNYGYTF
>TRBV19
CASSFSSQETQYF
>TRBV21-1
CASSKPQRREQIGAFF
>TRBV5-1
CASSAGTLYTEAFF
>TRBV3-1/TRBV3-2
CASSPGGTGANVLTF
>TRBV5-4
CASSLDRAGELFF
>TRBV28
CASSFGSTEAFF
>TRBV10-3
CAISSLGGWGENNEQFF
>TRBV4-2
CASSHVGPTVTDTQYF
>TRBV9
CASSIGEGSPLHF
>TRBV7-9
CASSRATGGSNTEAFF
>TRBV27
CASRAAGGYGYTF
>TRBV3-1/TRBV3-2
CASSQDRGHNAFF
>TRBV9
CASSVWPPRGVDNEQFF
>TRBV5-6
CASSSYRQGRSVSTEAFF
>TRBV28
CASRIAGGSDTQYF
>TRBV2
CASSARRAGGYDTQYF
>TRBV5-6
CASSASGGAYNEQFF
>TRBV5-1
CASSLRTGADGELFF
>TRBV5-1
CASSTQGLNYGYTF